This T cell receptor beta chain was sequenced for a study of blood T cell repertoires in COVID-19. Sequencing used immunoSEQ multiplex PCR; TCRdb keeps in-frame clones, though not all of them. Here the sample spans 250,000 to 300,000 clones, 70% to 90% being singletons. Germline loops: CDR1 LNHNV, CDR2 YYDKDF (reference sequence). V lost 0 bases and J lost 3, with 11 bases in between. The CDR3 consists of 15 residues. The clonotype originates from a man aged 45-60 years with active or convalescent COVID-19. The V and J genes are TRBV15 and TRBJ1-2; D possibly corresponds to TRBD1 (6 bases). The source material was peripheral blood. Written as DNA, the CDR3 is TGTGCCACCAGCAGAGACGGACAGCCTTACTATGGCTACACCTTC. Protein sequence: CATSRDGQPYYGYTF.